What follows are 19 T cell receptor beta chains derived from one specimen sequenced in a study of blood T cell repertoires in COVID-19. Clones were read by immunoSEQ multiplex PCR, and TCRdb kept only the in-frame ones, dropping some. The table lists hundreds of thousands of clones, approximately 90% of them singletons. Sequencing was performed on PBMCs or T cells enriched from blood (not recorded which). The receptors originated from a woman between 18 and 29 years old who had recovered from COVID-19.

This clone was found once. An end of the junction differs from the germline gene, which may be a read error. This chain uses TRBV9 with TRBJ1-1, with no clear D. The length of the CDR3 is 14 residues. The V gene's germline CDR1 is SGDLS and CDR2 YYNGEE. Here the CDR3 reads CASSAVRGPPEAFF. In DNA, the CDR3 is TGTGCCAGCAGCGCGGTCCGAGGGCCCCCTGAGGCTTTCTTT.

The J gene is TRBJ2-7, the V gene TRBV7-2; 8 nucleotides align to TRBD2. Per the germline V gene, CDR1 is SGHTA and CDR2 is FQGNSA. V trimming: 3 bases; J trimming: 6 bases; junction bases outside the gene matches: 10. CDR3 length: 15 residues. CDR3 protein: CASSFPPGGGGEQYF. CDR3 DNA: TGTGCCAGCAGCTTCCCGCCGGGGGGGGGCGGCGAGCAGTACTTC.

V and J are TRBV5-1 and TRBJ1-3; maybe TRBD1 (5 bases). V lost 5 bases and J 0 bases, leaving 12 bases between the germline ends. Germline values: CDR1 SGHRS, CDR2 YFSETQ. The CDR3 length is 15 residues. The CDR3 nucleotides are TGCGCCAGCAGAAACAGGCCTCACTCTGGAAACACCATATATTTT. Amino acid sequence: CASRNRPHSGNTIYF.

The V gene is TRBV28, the J gene TRBJ2-3; TRBD2 might be the D (7 bases). The CDR3 has 15 residues. Trimming stripped 3 bases from V and 6 bases from J, with 16 bases between. Per the germline V gene, CDR1 is MDHEN and CDR2 is SYDVKM. The CDR3 region has the DNA TGTGCCAGCAGTTTTTTAGTGGGGGGGGCGGATACGCAGTATTTT. Its protein is CASSFLVGGADTQYF.

The chain joins TRBV6-5 to TRBJ2-2; TRBD1 is a possible D gene (5 bases). Trimming shortened V by 2 bases and J by 6 bases, and 10 bases separated the two germline ends. Germline lookup yields CDR1 MNHEY and CDR2 SVGAGI. The CDR3 runs 14 residues. Here the CDR3 reads CASSYTQGAGELFF. The CDR3 nucleotides read TGTGCCAGCAGTTACACGCAGGGCGCCGGGGAGCTGTTTTTT.

The DNA for the CDR3 is TGTGCCAGCAGCTTAAGACAGGGGGCGGACACCGGGGAGCTGTTTTTT. It codes for CASSLRQGADTGELFF. The gene calls are TRBV7-3 and TRBJ2-2; 10 bases fit TRBD1. The junction had 2 bases not matched to a gene; V was cut back by 1 base and J by 3 bases. CDR1 SGHTA and CDR2 FQGTGA come from the germline V gene. This CDR3 contains 16 residues.

The chain carries TRBV6-1 and TRBJ2-7; D perhaps matches TRBD2 (6 bases). The V end was cut by 2 bases, the J end by 3 bases, with 17 bases between. The germline CDR1 and CDR2 sequences are MNHNS and SASEGT. This CDR3 comprises 16 residues. CDR3 sequence reads: CASSEIPYGGNYEQYF. CDR3 coding DNA: TGTGCCAGCAGTGAAATCCCTTATGGAGGGAACTACGAGCAGTACTTC.

This CDR3 is CASSLGTRGPAGELFF. The CDR3 nucleotides read TGTGCCAGCAGTTTGGGGACCAGGGGGCCAGCCGGGGAGCTGTTTTTT. The V gene is TRBV6-2 or TRBV6-3, the J gene TRBJ2-2; TRBD1 agrees at 8 bases. CDR1 is MNHEY and CDR2 is SVGEGT in the germline V gene. The V gene end was trimmed by 4 bases and the J gene end by 6 bases; junction bases not matched to a gene: 10. This CDR3 spans 16 amino acids.

The chain couples TRBV5-4 to TRBJ1-2; D is possibly TRBD1 (5 bases). Trimming left V 4 bases short and J 4 bases short, with 14 bases between. CDR3 length: 14 amino acids. The germline V gene encodes CDR1 SGHNT and CDR2 YYREEE (reference sequence). CDR3 sequence (DNA): TGTGCCAGCAGCATCTTAACAGGATCCTATGGCTACACCTTC. Its translation: CASSILTGSYGYTF.

V usage is TRBV7-3 and J usage is TRBJ1-1, with 7 bases identical to TRBD1. Germline CDR1 and CDR2: SGHTA and FQGTGA. The CDR3 contains 13 residues. V shed 5 bases, J shed 5 bases, and the junction held 5 bases outside the gene matches. The CDR3 spells CASSVKTGTEAFF. CDR3 DNA: TGTGCCAGCAGCGTCAAGACAGGGACTGAAGCTTTCTTT.

This clone appeared a single time. The chain uses TRBV10-3 and TRBJ1-6; no reliable D call. Between the trimmed V and J ends, which lost 2 bases and 5 bases, there was a span of 16 bases. The CDR3 has 17 residues. Per germline, CDR1 ENHRY and CDR2 SYGVKD. CDR3 in DNA: TGTGCCATCAGTGAGGGACTCCCCTCTCTTAATAATTCACCCCTCCACTTT. Translating it yields CAISEGLPSLNNSPLHF.

This chain joins TRBV5-1 and TRBJ1-2; 11 bases are a match to TRBD1. J gave up 0 bases and V 4 bases, and 11 bases lay outside the gene matches. Germline V gene data show CDR1 as SGHRS and CDR2 as YFSETQ. This CDR3 is 18 amino acids long. CDR3 protein: CASSPLPGQGDSNYGYTF. CDR3 DNA sequence: TGCGCCAGCAGCCCACTCCCGGGACAGGGGGACTCTAACTATGGCTACACCTTC.

This clone was seen only once. J is TRBJ1-3 and V is TRBV9; perhaps TRBD1 as D (6 bases). From germline, CDR1 is SGDLS and CDR2 YYNGEE. The CDR3 runs 13 residues. The V end lost 4 bases, the J end lost 1 base, and 6 bases lay between the germline ends. The CDR3 spells CASSTGSGNTIYF. CDR3 DNA sequence: TGTGCCAGCAGCACAGGGTCTGGAAACACCATATATTTT.

This sequence joins TRBV6-1 and TRBJ1-6; D unresolved. The CDR3 is 10 residues long. The V gene's germline CDR1 is MNHNS and CDR2 SASEGT. Trimming removed 8 bases at V and 8 bases at J, with 4 bases between. DNA for the CDR3: TGTGCCAGCGGCTATTCACCCCTCCACTTT. Encoded protein: CASGYSPLHF.

V and J are TRBV5-6 and TRBJ2-7; D ambiguous. V shed 0 bases and J shed 2 bases, with 9 bases lying between them. Germline V gene lookup returns CDR1 SGHDT and CDR2 YYEEEE. The CDR3 length is 14 residues. CDR3 sequence: CASSLGGKAYEQYF. The DNA of the CDR3 is TGTGCCAGCAGCTTGGGTGGCAAAGCCTACGAGCAGTACTTC.

The sample holds a few counts of this clone. J is TRBJ1-2 and V is TRBV7-2; D is unresolved. This CDR3 is built from 15 residues. Germline loops: CDR1 SGHTA, CDR2 FQGNSA. V was trimmed by 5 bases and J by 5 bases, leaving 18 bases between them. The CDR3, as DNA: TGTGCCAGCAGCGACCTCGGCGGCCTCCTTTATGGCTACACCTTC. Its translation is CASSDLGGLLYGYTF.

CDR3 loop: CASNNRGSGANVLTF. The CDR3 bases are TGTGCCAGCAACAACAGGGGCAGTGGGGCCAACGTCCTGACTTTC. The chain couples TRBV5-6 to TRBJ2-6; 7 bases are a match to TRBD1. The CDR3 runs 15 residues. CDR1 is SGHDT, CDR2 YYEEEE, per germline. V lost 6 bases and J lost 3; bases outside the gene matches: 6. The full variable domain, its missing parts supplied by reference TRBV5-6 and TRBJ2-6, is DAGVTQSPTHLIKTRGQQVTLRCSPKSGHDTVSWYQQALGQGPQFIFQYYEEEERQRGNFPDRFSGHQFPNYSSELNVNALLLGDSALYLCASNNRGSGANVLTFGAGSRLTVL.

The table lists this clone with a count of one. The chain has TRBV9 and TRBJ1-2; D is unresolved. CDR3 length: 13 residues. Between the trimmed V and J ends, which lost 0 bases and 7 bases, there was a span of 10 bases. The germline gives CDR1 SGDLS, CDR2 YYNGEE. The CDR3 nucleotides read TGTGCCAGCAGCGTAGTTGGAGGGTCTGGCTACACCTTC. Protein: CASSVVGGSGYTF.

The chain links TRBV6-5 to TRBJ2-3; 8 bases fit TRBD1. The CDR3 contains 15 residues. Germline V lookup: CDR1 MNHEY, CDR2 SVGAGI. J was trimmed by 6 bases and V by 0 bases; bases with no gene match: 5. The CDR3: CASSYSTGARDTQYF. CDR3 nucleotides: TGTGCCAGCAGTTACTCGACAGGGGCGAGGGATACGCAGTATTTT.